The present entry profiles one TCR beta chain with its context. This clonotype has only a few counts. Its antigen is currently not known. The sample holds no much larger clone one base away, and base qualities are not on file. The data derive from a study of blood T cells in healthy people across ages (dated by TCRdb to the mid-2010s). Study-level background: In model experiments, roughly one uniquely barcoded TCR beta cDNA molecule per two T cells was captured by template switching. To avoid experimental bias, donors of different ages were randomly spread across the sequencing lanes. The donors were split into four age groups: young (average around 15 years), middle-aged (roughly 39), aged (approximately 59) and long-lived (about 82). To track age-related changes in TCR beta repertoire diversity, the study relied on deep sequencing normalized with unique cDNA molecular identifiers. Using the same blood draw, the study looked at two additional independent replicas of 1 million unique cDNA reads for two donors, one aged 18 to 29 and the other aged 80 or older.

Paper-wide results and their limitations: Because profiling used bulk unsorted PBMCs, naive and antigen-experienced compartments could not be compared conclusively. Estimates of total diversity from one million sequenced T cells were regarded as lower bounds and underestimates. A strong correlation was found between observed TCR beta diversity and the percentage of naive T cells measured by flow cytometry. Observed TCR beta diversity per million T cells fell roughly linearly with age, and a significant reduction was already apparent by age around 40. The CMV infection status of donors was not known, potentially confounding age-related changes in expanded clonotypes. The long-lived group showed more naive CD4+ T cells, fewer expanded clones and increased TCR diversity than the aged group, suggesting age selection.

The CDR3 sequence holds 13 residues, the cysteine and phenylalanine included. The kept DNA is CDR3 alone, 39 bases in frame from the first base. V loses 5 bases, J loses 2 bases, and the germline ends lie 10 bases apart. Donors were a few dozen systemically healthy Caucasian individuals from Russia aged roughly 6 to 90 years. Each donor gave about 10 milliliters of peripheral blood, drawn into EDTA-treated Vacutainer tubes. PBMCs were isolated by Ficoll-Paque density-gradient centrifugation, with at least 6 million obtained per sample. Total RNA, at least 5 micrograms per sample, was extracted from PBMCs with Trizol reagent. For every donor, an aliquot of PBMCs went through flow cytometry to measure the percentages of naive CD45RAhigh/CD27high T cells. Libraries came from 5' RACE. The sequencer was an Illumina HiSeq 2500. A second PCR of about 6 to 11 cycles was run with a J-beta primer mix and a sample-barcoded 5' primer. Each TCR beta cDNA molecule received a unique molecular identifier from a template-switch 5' adaptor carrying 12 random nucleotides. At least 3 million CDR3-containing paired-end reads were obtained from each sample. First-strand cDNA synthesis was performed from all RNA using the Mint cDNA synthesis kit, with priming by a TRBC-specific oligonucleotide. Following uracil-DNA glycosylase treatment, a first 18-cycle PCR with universal primers M1SS and BC2_uni_R was performed on all cDNA. Regarding the original processing steps: Each sample was normalized by randomly selecting 1 million high-quality reads, each carrying a distinct molecular identifier. Reads with shared molecular identifiers were discarded instead of being binned into consensus sequences. MiTCR, set to a Q25 quality threshold and the strictest error-elimination algorithm, was used for CDR3 identification, clonotype clustering and error correction. A nonparametric unseen species model with Euler transformation was used to estimate lower-bound total TCR beta diversity. TCRdb's own reprocessing of the public reads used fastp at Q25 and MiXCR and kept productive beta chains. Rows with a matching CDR3 protein are joined into one entry that keeps the most common DNA and genes. Clone size and V and J calls follow TCRdb, not the original study. The table for this sample lists 650,000 to 800,000 distinct CDR3 sequences; 40% to 50% of them were counted only once. Jointly, the top ten make up roughly 19% of the sample.

The sequencing input was blood. This clonotype was obtained from a man in his sixties in good health. The rearranged segments are TRBV12-3 or TRBV12-4 and TRBJ2-7; confidence is insufficient to name the D gene. Here the CDR3 is given as CASSAPGAYEQYF. The bases are TGTGCCAGCAGTGCCCCCGGCGCCTACGAGCAGTACTTC.